This T cell receptor beta chain was identified during a study of blood T cell repertoires in COVID-19. For the study at large: Samples of COVID-19 (acute and convalescent) were obtained from the United States, Italy and Spain. PBMCs, B-cell-depleted T cells, or T cells were the source of the cDNA or gDNA that made up the material.

Under the authors' procedure: Cell counts per sample came from amplifying reference gene primers. This table comes from immunoSEQ multiplex PCR, and its TCRdb copy is limited to in-frame clones, with some not included. The D gene and trimming were derived from the DNA, and the V and J assignments and clone size from that table. The table lists some 150,000 clones, roughly four fifths of them singletons. The receptor's source is a woman older than 75 with acute or convalescent COVID-19. The specimen sequenced was peripheral blood.

The CDR3 region is CASSAGQGGLWGYTF. The CDR3 DNA is TGTGCCAGCAGCGCCGGACAGGGAGGTTTATGGGGCTACACCTTC. The rearrangement uses TRBV9 and TRBJ1-2, with TRBD1 matching over 8 bases. The CDR3 is made up of 15 amino acids. Per germline, CDR1 SGDLS and CDR2 YYNGEE. J was trimmed by 8 bases and V by 3 bases; bases with no gene match: 12.